This TCR beta chain came from a study of blood T cells in healthy people across ages. Study-level points and caveats: Older individuals had lower TCR beta diversity per million T cells (the decline was roughly linear).

This clonotype has more than one count but fewer than ten. No antigen is known for it. Extraction yielded at least 6 micrograms of total RNA per sample. Per the germline V gene, CDR1 is SEHNR and CDR2 is FQNEAQ (reference sequence). This CDR3 spans 13 amino acids. V was pared by 1 base and J by 6 bases, with 7 bases between. For the second PCR, which ran for about 6 to 11 cycles, a sample-barcoded 5' primer and a J-beta primer mix were used. One entry per CDR3 protein, called by TCRdb with MiXCR from the 5' RACE reads. The data contain 660,000 or so distinct CDR3 sequences, roughly 50% of them seen just once; the ten biggest clones take up more than 35%.

Sequenced: blood. The chain is built from TRBV7-9 and TRBJ1-5; TRBD1 is a possible D gene (5 bases). This TCR came from a man aged 60-69 years in good health. The CDR3 DNA follows: TGTGCCAGCAGCTTAGGTACAGGTCAGCCCCAGCATTTT. The encoded protein is CASSLGTGQPQHF.